The entry that follows covers one T cell receptor beta chain sequence. TCRdb keeps only in-frame clones here, not all; method: immunoSEQ multiplex PCR. The sample includes about 34,000 clones, just over 90% of them seen just once. This specimen comes from a study of T cell changes during pregnancy in multiple sclerosis. The TCR sequence derives from a female donor with multiple sclerosis, enrolled in a pregnancy study. Specimen: CD8+ T cells from peripheral blood mononuclear cells, collected in the second trimester of pregnancy.

The CDR3 DNA sequence: TGTGCCAGCAGCTTAGTTCGGGGACAGAACACTGAAGCTTTCTTT. It encodes CASSLVRGQNTEAFF. The chain uses TRBV7-2 and TRBJ1-1; possible D gene TRBD1, 6 bases. The CDR3 is 15 amino acids. Trimming stripped 1 base from V and 1 base from J, with 10 bases between. In germline, CDR1 is SGHTA, CDR2 FQGNSA.